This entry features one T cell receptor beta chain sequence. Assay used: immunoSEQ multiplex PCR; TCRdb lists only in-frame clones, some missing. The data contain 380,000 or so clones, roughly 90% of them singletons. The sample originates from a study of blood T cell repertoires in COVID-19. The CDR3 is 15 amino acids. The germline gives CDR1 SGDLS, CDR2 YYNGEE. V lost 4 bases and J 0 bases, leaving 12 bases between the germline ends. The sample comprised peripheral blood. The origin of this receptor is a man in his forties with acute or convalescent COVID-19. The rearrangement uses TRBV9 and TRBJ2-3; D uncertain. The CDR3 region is CASSPHGSSTDTQYF. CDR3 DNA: TGTGCCAGCAGCCCCCACGGGTCTAGCACAGATACGCAGTATTTT.